These T cell receptor beta chains were read from a single sample in a study of blood T cell repertoires in COVID-19. Here immunoSEQ multiplex PCR was the method, and the copy in TCRdb shows in-frame clones only, minus some. This sample has 250,000 to 350,000 clones, with 87% found just once. The sequencing input was PBMCs or T cells enriched from blood (not recorded which). All receptors come from a woman aged 40 to 50 who had recovered from COVID-19. The conserved cysteine and the conserved F or W are not part of the CDR3 here. Size tells how often a clone was seen (once, few, many) or the class of an expanded clone, and some rows leave it out.

clone_size j_call v_call cdr3_aa
once TRBJ1-2 TRBV7-9 ASSLVGGYT
once TRBJ1-1 TRBV27 ASSSPGTGSDTEAF
few TRBJ2-7 TRBV2 ASNGRGYEQY
NA TRBJ1-1 TRBV7-9 ASSPYTGTEAF
NA TRBJ2-1 TRBV11-3 ASSLDLEGANEQF
NA TRBJ1-6 TRBV7-2 ASSPIDSPLH
NA TRBJ2-1 TRBV9 ASSDTSGSINEQF
NA TRBJ2-7 TRBV27 ASSLIPGESYEQY
few TRBJ2-7 TRBV5-4 ASSSYRDRGNYEQY
few TRBJ1-5 TRBV30 AWGQSRQPQH
NA TRBJ2-7 TRBV7-3 ASSIKAGGYEQY
once TRBJ2-1 TRBV7-2 ASSLARTSATYNEQF